Described below is a single TCR beta chain sequence and its context. Per the study methods: From reference gene primer amplification, estimates of nucleated cell counts were derived. The assay was immunoSEQ multiplex PCR, and TCRdb's table has in-frame clones only and misses some. V, J and clone size derive from that table, while D and trimming were established from the DNA sequence. The data hold around 99,000 clones, with about 78% observed a single time. This sample was included in a study of blood T cell repertoires in COVID-19. Study overall: There were acute and convalescent COVID-19 samples, and they came from the United States, Italy and Spain. PBMCs, B-cell-depleted T cells, or T cells provided the cDNA or gDNA that made up the material.

The V gene's germline CDR1 is LNHDA and CDR2 SQIVND (reference sequence). This CDR3 is 17 amino acids long. V dropped 1 base and J dropped 5; count of bases not matched to a gene: 7. The sample taken for sequencing was peripheral blood. The TCR sequence derives from a human donor in a cohort sampled during active or convalescent COVID-19. The genes are TRBV19 and TRBJ2-2, with 10 bases identical to TRBD1. CDR3 amino acids: CASSIALWDRGTGELFF. For the CDR3, the DNA is TGTGCCAGTAGTATAGCGTTATGGGACAGGGGAACCGGGGAGCTGTTTTTT. The complete variable domain, with remaining parts taken from reference TRBV19 and TRBJ2-2, reads DGGITQSPKYLFRKEGQNVTLSCEQNLNHDAMYWYRQDPGQGLRLIYYSQIVNDFQKGDIAEGYSVSREKKESFPLTVTSAQKNPTAFYLCASSIALWDRGTGELFFGEGSRLTVL.